These 28 T cell receptor beta chains originate from one sample sequenced in a study of shared clonotypes between healthy human individuals. Measured with immunoSEQ multiplex PCR; TCRdb has only the in-frame clones, and not every one. The sample lists some 2.4 million clones; 93% were seen once. The sample comprised naive CD4+ T cells from PBMCs. Specified subset: CD45RA+ positively selected. The receptor set was obtained from a man younger than 35 in good health. Some clones in this sample may be carry-over from other donors' samples.

The rearrangement uses TRBV5-1 and TRBJ2-5; 10 positions agree with TRBD1. The CDR3 is 14 amino acids. The germline CDR1 and CDR2 sequences are SGHRS and YFSETQ. V was clipped by 7 bases and J by 3 bases; unmatched bases: 6. The CDR3 nucleotides read TGCGCCAGCGGGCCGGGACAGGGGAAAGAGACCCAGTACTTC. It specifies CASGPGQGKETQYF.

Points on this clone: The DNA is left out, because the CDR3 cannot be placed on it with certainty; the CDR3 is given as TCRdb lists it. The J gene is TRBJ1-2, the V gene TRBV28; the D call of TRBD1 is as the table states it, not checked on the DNA. Per the germline V gene, CDR1 is MDHEN and CDR2 is SYDVKM. The CDR3 has 14 residues if both end residues are counted. The CDR3 region is CAVPNGTGVAAGTF.

V is TRBV6-1 and J is TRBJ2-7; the D is unclear. Trimming removed 4 bases at V and 4 bases at J, with 11 bases between. Germline values: CDR1 MNHNS, CDR2 SASEGT. The CDR3 contains 13 residues. The CDR3, as DNA: TGTGCCAGCAGTGGGTATGGGGTTTACGAGCAGTACTTC. Its protein product is CASSGYGVYEQYF.

On this clone itself: Other DNA sequences in this specimen translate into the identical CDR3. The chain has TRBV7-2 and TRBJ2-1; TRBD2 agrees at 9 bases. This CDR3 contains 15 residues. The germline V gene encodes CDR1 SGHTA and CDR2 FQGNSA. After removal of 2 bases from V and 4 bases from J, the junction contained 3 bases not matched to a gene. The CDR3 DNA follows: TGTGCCAGCAGCTTAATAGCGGGAGCGTACAATGAGCAGTTCTTC. This encodes CASSLIAGAYNEQFF.

The chain is built from TRBV10-2 and TRBJ2-2; 9 positions match TRBD1. CDR3 length: 16 residues. J gave up 4 bases and V 7 bases, and 10 bases lay outside the gene matches. Per germline, CDR1 WSHSY and CDR2 SAAADI. Here the CDR3 DNA reads TGCGCCAGCAACAGGGAGGGACAGGGAGGCACCGGGGAGCTGTTTTTT. Its translation is CASNREGQGGTGELFF.

The count of this clone is one. The chain employs TRBV9 and TRBJ1-1, with D unresolved. Looked up from germline, CDR1 is SGDLS and CDR2 is YYNGEE. The CDR3 sequence is 15 residues long. The ends were cut back, 2 bases at V and 3 bases at J, with 14 bases in the middle. The chain's CDR3 is CASSVWGGDYTEAFF. CDR3 sequence (DNA): TGTGCCAGCAGCGTCTGGGGAGGTGACTACACTGAAGCTTTCTTT.

The chain is built from TRBV5-1 and TRBJ2-1; possibly TRBD1 for D (6 bases). V shed 0 bases and J shed 9 bases, with 16 bases lying between them. The CDR3 extends over 15 amino acids. Germline V lookup: CDR1 SGHRS, CDR2 YFSETQ. CDR3 nucleotides: TGCGCCAGCAGCTTGGCCCTCCAGGGGATAGGTGAGCAGTTCTTC. Translating it yields CASSLALQGIGEQFF.

The chain links TRBV4-1 to TRBJ2-1; 9 positions match TRBD2. The CDR3 extends over 17 amino acids. The junction had 15 bases not matched to a gene; V was cut back by 1 base and J by 11 bases. Germline V gene sequence: CDR1 MGHRA, CDR2 YSYEKL. As DNA, the CDR3 is TGCGCCAGCAGCCAAGGCCGTGCCCGGGGGACTAGCACAAAGCAGTTCTTC. Its protein product is CASSQGRARGTSTKQFF.

With regard to this clone: An end of the junction differs from the germline gene, which may be a read error. The rearrangement links TRBV18 to TRBJ1-4; tentative D call: TRBD1 (5 bases). Per the germline V gene, CDR1 is KGHSH and CDR2 is LQKENI. CDR3 length: 16 residues. The CDR3, as DNA: TGTGCCAGCCCACCAGGGCGGCCAAGATCGAACGAAAAACTGTTTTTT. Its translation is CASPPGRPRSNEKLFF.

This chain uses TRBV4-1 with TRBJ1-3; D remains unclear. V gave up 3 bases and J gave up 4 bases, with 7 bases separating them. CDR3 size: 13 residues. Germline V lookup: CDR1 MGHRA, CDR2 YSYEKL. Here the CDR3 DNA reads TGCGCCAGCAGCCAGACATACGGAAACACCATATATTTT. Protein product: CASSQTYGNTIYF.

This chain uses TRBV15 with TRBJ2-7; the match to TRBD2 covers 12 bases. Germline-derived CDR1 and CDR2 are LNHNV and YYDKDF (reference sequence). After removal of 5 bases from V and 2 bases from J, the junction contained 4 bases not matched to a gene. The CDR3 runs to 15 residues. CDR3 loop: CATSGRLAGAYEQYF. In DNA, the CDR3 is TGTGCCACCAGCGGCCGACTAGCGGGAGCCTACGAGCAGTACTTC.

The chain joins TRBV19 to TRBJ1-2, with D possibly matching TRBD1 (5 bases). CDR1 and CDR2 from the germline V gene are LNHDA and SQIVND (reference sequence). V was cut by 6 bases and J by 2 bases, with 19 bases left in between. There are 16 residues in the CDR3. Written as DNA, the CDR3 is TGTGCCAGTAGCCGGGGACCCAGCCTCACAAACTATGGCTACACCTTC. Its translation is CASSRGPSLTNYGYTF.

This chain links TRBV7-8 with TRBJ1-1, with D possibly TRBD1 on 6 matching bases. Germline V lookup: CDR1 SGHVS, CDR2 FQNEAQ. The CDR3 consists of 13 residues. The V gene lost 3 bases and the J gene lost 13 bases, with 18 bases spanning the gap. The CDR3 DNA follows: TGTGCCAGCAGCTTCGGGGGGCACCGGGGTGATTTCTTT. Its protein product is CASSFGGHRGDFF.

This rearrangement joins TRBV10-3 to TRBJ2-3, with D unclear. V lost 4 bases to trimming and J lost 1 base, with 6 bases between them. Germline V CDR1 and CDR2: ENHRY, SYGVKD. This CDR3 region has 13 residues. CDR3 coding DNA: TGTGCCATCAGTGTCTCGGGCACAGATACGCAGTATTTT. Protein sequence: CAISVSGTDTQYF.

The chain has TRBV14 and TRBJ2-1, with 7 bases aligning to TRBD1. The junction had 13 bases not matched to a gene; V was cut back by 2 bases and J by 12 bases. CDR1 is SGHDN, CDR2 FVKESK, per germline. The CDR3 runs 15 residues. CDR3 coding DNA: TGTGCCAGCAGCCAAATGTCAGGCTGGACAGGACGGCAGTTCTTC. Its protein product is CASSQMSGWTGRQFF.

This clone was detected only a few times. The V call is TRBV2, the J call TRBJ1-1; 9 bases fit TRBD1. This CDR3 is built from 14 residues. Germline loops: CDR1 SNHLY, CDR2 FYNNEI. V dropped 6 bases and J dropped 2; count of bases not matched to a gene: 4. CDR3 residues: CASRGTGPNTEAFF. CDR3 sequence (DNA): TGTGCCAGCAGGGGGACAGGGCCCAACACTGAAGCTTTCTTT.

The V gene is TRBV28, the J gene TRBJ1-2; 8 nucleotides align to TRBD1. The length of the CDR3 is 15 residues. Unmatched junction bases numbered 8, after V lost 6 bases and J lost 2 bases. CDR1 and CDR2 from the germline V gene are MDHEN and SYDVKM. CDR3 region: CASSIGQGPNYGYTF. The CDR3 nucleotides are TGTGCCAGCAGCATAGGACAGGGTCCCAACTATGGCTACACCTTC.

The rearrangement links TRBV2 to TRBJ1-1; D unclear. This CDR3 region has 12 residues. The germline V and J ends were trimmed by 4 bases and 7 bases, with 10 bases remaining between them. Germline CDR1 reads SNHLY; CDR2 reads FYNNEI. The CDR3 loop reads CASSVYTGEAFF. The CDR3 DNA follows: TGTGCCAGCAGTGTCTATACCGGTGAAGCTTTCTTT.

The V and J genes are TRBV4-2 and TRBJ1-1; tentative D call: TRBD1 (6 bases). The CDR3 is 16 residues long. Germline-derived CDR1 and CDR2 are LGHNA and YNFKEQ. V was pared by 0 bases and J by 0 bases, with 11 bases between. This CDR3 is CASSQEVSGVNTEAFF. CDR3 nucleotides: TGTGCCAGCAGCCAAGAAGTCTCAGGGGTGAACACTGAAGCTTTCTTT.

Worth noting for this clone: At the DNA level, this CDR3 is encoded by other sequences in the same sample as well. This chain connects TRBV9 to TRBJ2-7, with TRBD2 matching 12 bases. Trimming cost V 0 bases and J 3 bases; bases outside gene matches: 1. Germline V lookup: CDR1 SGDLS, CDR2 YYNGEE. There are 15 residues in the CDR3. The CDR3 nucleotides read TGTGCCAGCAGCGTAGCTAGCGGGAGGGTCTACGAGCAGTACTTC. Translation: CASSVASGRVYEQYF.

As DNA, the CDR3 is TGTGCCAGCAGCCAGACCTCTCAGGGAGTGCATGGCTACACCTTC. As protein: CASSQTSQGVHGYTF. V is TRBV5-4 and J is TRBJ1-2, with D possibly matching TRBD1 (5 bases). Germline-derived CDR1 and CDR2 are SGHNT and YYREEE (reference sequence). Trimming pared 4 bases from V and 6 bases from J, leaving 19 bases between. This CDR3 comprises 15 residues. The full variable domain, with the rest looked up from reference TRBV5-4 and TRBJ1-2, is ETGVTQSPTHLIKTRGQQVTLRCSSQSGHNTVSWYQQALGQGPQFIFQYYREEENGRGNFPPRFSGLQFPNYSSELNVNALELDDSALYLCASSQTSQGVHGYTFGSGTRLTVV.

This clone was observed a handful of times. The rearrangement joins TRBV7-2 to TRBJ1-5, with TRBD1 matching over 8 bases. V trimming: 4 bases; J trimming: 2 bases; junction bases outside the gene matches: 7. The CDR3 extends over 16 amino acids. CDR1 SGHTA and CDR2 FQGNSA come from the germline V gene. The CDR3 spells CASSSRTGRGNQPQHF. The CDR3 coding sequence is TGTGCCAGCAGCTCCCGGACAGGGAGGGGCAATCAGCCCCAGCATTTT.

This chain joins TRBV5-1 and TRBJ1-2; D may be TRBD1 (6 bases). Trimming removed 1 base at V and 6 bases at J, with 28 bases between. CDR1 and CDR2 (germline): SGHRS, YFSETQ. This CDR3 is built from 19 residues. Here the CDR3 DNA reads TGCGCCAGCAGCTTGTACGTCGGTTTCTCCGGGAGGCCAGGGGATGGCTACACCTTC. As protein: CASSLYVGFSGRPGDGYTF.

The chain has TRBV27 and TRBJ2-3; possibly TRBD1 or TRBD2 for D (5 bases each). Germline lookup yields CDR1 MNHEY and CDR2 SMNVEV (reference sequence). V was shortened by 4 bases and J by 8 bases, with 19 bases between the two germline ends. The CDR3 is 15 residues long. CDR3 sequence (DNA): TGTGCCAGCAGTTCCACAGGCTTCGGGGTAGCTACGCAGTATTTT. This translates into CASSSTGFGVATQYF.

In the case of this clone: The same CDR3 is also encoded by other DNA sequences in this sample. The CDR3 DNA reads TGCGCCAGCAGCTTGGGACAGGGGAGCGGGGAGCTGTTTTTT. This codes for CASSLGQGSGELFF. V and J are TRBV5-1 and TRBJ2-2; 8 bases align to TRBD1. The trim removed 0 bases at V and 7 bases at J, leaving 2 bases unmatched. Per the germline V gene, CDR1 is SGHRS and CDR2 is YFSETQ. This CDR3 comprises 14 residues.

The chain is built from TRBV5-1 and TRBJ1-1; no clear D gene. There are 15 residues in the CDR3. Germline V gene sequence: CDR1 SGHRS, CDR2 YFSETQ. V was clipped by 0 bases and J by 4 bases, with 13 bases between them. The CDR3 region has the DNA TGCGCCAGCAGCTTGGAGCCGGGGATCCGCACTGAAGCTTTCTTT. It is translated as CASSLEPGIRTEAFF.

This clone was observed once. The rearrangement links TRBV18 to TRBJ2-7; TRBD1 matches at 7 bases. The CDR3 runs 13 residues. The junction had 5 bases not matched to a gene; V was cut back by 3 bases and J by 6 bases. The germline CDR1 and CDR2 sequences are KGHSH and LQKENI. Here the CDR3 DNA reads TGTGCCAGCTCACCCGACAGGGAATTCGAGCAGTACTTC. Protein: CASSPDREFEQYF.

This clone has more than one count but fewer than ten. Distinct nucleotide sequences in the sample also encode this CDR3. The chain couples TRBV5-1 to TRBJ2-7, with 9 bases lining up with TRBD2. Germline V gives CDR1 SGHRS, CDR2 YFSETQ. With V trimmed by 0 bases and J by 0 bases, 1 base remained unmatched. CDR3 length: 15 amino acids. This CDR3 reads CASSLGLADSYEQYF. Written as DNA, the CDR3 is TGCGCCAGCAGCTTGGGACTAGCGGACTCCTACGAGCAGTACTTC.